This T cell receptor (beta chain) appears in the sequencing data of a study of regulatory T cells in long-lasting Graves disease. Notes on the study in general: In persistent patients, shared public clonotypes (under 3,000) outnumbered those in new patients (966).

The germline gives CDR1 SGHTA, CDR2 FQGNSA. V lost 3 bases and J 2 bases, leaving 11 bases between the germline ends. There are 15 residues in the CDR3. At least ten counts were recorded for this clonotype. Its antigen is as yet unknown. In building TCR beta libraries, iRepertoire HTBI primers were used together with Arm-PCR of CDR3 regions. Using its own MiXCR run on the multiplex PCR reads, TCRdb lists one record per CDR3 protein. Seen here are more than 350,000 distinct CDR3 sequences, more than 12% observed once, and the top ten hold approximately 16%. Time point denoted: newly diagnosed GD, antithyroid drugs for less than 3 months. Construction of the TCR library relied on RNA isolated from PBMCs. The same sample was also used in a study of T cells in Graves' hyperthyroidism and ophthalmopathy.

The source material was peripheral blood mononuclear cells (PBMCs), sampled at new diagnosis, from a patient treated with antithyroid drugs. The V gene is TRBV7-2, the J gene TRBJ1-5; D gene unclear. The TCR was taken from a woman aged 25 to 39 with Graves disease. The CDR3 region is CASSLAGGGNQPQHF. As DNA, the CDR3 is TGTGCCAGCAGCTTGGCTGGAGGAGGCAATCAGCCCCAGCATTTT.